The 18 T cell receptor beta chains listed next were all sequenced from one sample in a study of shared clonotypes between healthy human individuals. Clones were read by immunoSEQ multiplex PCR, and TCRdb kept only the in-frame ones, dropping some. The sample lists approximately 980,000 clones, 76% seen once, with 1.5% in the top ten. The specimen sequenced was memory CD4+ T cells sorted from blood. Subset specified: CD45RA-negative fraction. The receptor set was obtained from a young man in good health.

This clone has more than one count but fewer than ten. J is TRBJ1-5 and V is TRBV4-2; 8 bases map to TRBD1. This CDR3 has 16 residues. In germline, CDR1 is LGHNA, CDR2 YNFKEQ. The ends lost 0 bases at V and 6 bases at J; junction bases unmatched: 7. In nucleotides, the CDR3 is TGTGCCAGCAGCCAAGAGGGCAGGGGGCGAGGTCAGCCCCAGCATTTT. Protein sequence: CASSQEGRGRGQPQHF.

The rearrangement uses TRBV28 and TRBJ1-1; no clear D. This CDR3 spans 14 amino acids. Per the germline V gene, CDR1 is MDHEN and CDR2 is SYDVKM. The V end was cut by 6 bases, the J end by 1 base, with 12 bases between. The CDR3 nucleotides read TGTGCCAGCAGCCCTGGGAGCGAGAACACTGAAGCTTTCTTT. Translated, it gives CASSPGSENTEAFF.

This clone was seen more than once but under ten times. The chain couples TRBV7-2 to TRBJ2-4; D is uncertain. Between the trimmed V and J ends, which lost 4 bases and 6 bases, there was a span of 7 bases. Germline CDR1 SGHTA, CDR2 FQGNSA. This CDR3 has 12 residues. Written as DNA, the CDR3 is TGTGCCAGCAGCTCATACAGAAACATTCAGTACTTC. This encodes CASSSYRNIQYF.

The chain combines TRBV4-2 with TRBJ2-7; 11 nucleotides align to TRBD2. Germline-derived CDR1 and CDR2 are LGHNA and YNFKEQ. V was clipped by 0 bases and J by 6 bases; unmatched bases: 10. The CDR3 length is 17 residues. Here the CDR3 reads CASSQDQGSGRAFEQYF. The CDR3 DNA reads TGTGCCAGCAGCCAAGATCAAGGTAGCGGGAGGGCCTTCGAGCAGTACTTC.

The genes are TRBV5-1 and TRBJ2-3; 10 nucleotides agree with TRBD2. Germline V gives CDR1 SGHRS, CDR2 YFSETQ. This CDR3 is 15 amino acids long. The J segment lost 6 bases and the V segment lost 4 bases, leaving 8 bases of the junction unmatched. In nucleotides, the CDR3 is TGCGCCAGCAGCACGGTAGCGGGGGGTAGGGATACGCAGTATTTT. It translates to CASSTVAGGRDTQYF.

This rearrangement joins TRBV7-3 to TRBJ2-5, with 7 bases fitting TRBD2. V lost 5 bases, J lost 5 bases, and 5 bases stayed unmatched. The germline V gene has CDR1 SGHTA and CDR2 FQGTGA. The CDR3 runs 13 residues. The CDR3 sequence: CASSRGLSETQYF. CDR3 coding DNA: TGTGCCAGCAGCCGGGGACTATCGGAGACCCAGTACTTC.

The gene calls are TRBV7-9 and TRBJ2-1, with D possibly matching TRBD2 (5 bases). The CDR3 length is 16 residues. CDR1 and CDR2 from the germline V gene are SEHNR and FQNEAQ (reference sequence). The germline V and J ends were trimmed by 7 bases and 2 bases, with 18 bases remaining between them. CDR3 sequence: CASKGLGQIAYNEQFF. In nucleotides, the CDR3 is TGTGCCAGCAAAGGACTGGGCCAAATCGCCTACAATGAGCAGTTCTTC. Filled out from reference TRBV7-9 and TRBJ2-1, the complete variable domain reads DTGVSQNPRHKITKRGQNVTFRCDPISEHNRLYWYRQTLGQGPEFLTYFQNEAQLEKSRLLSDRFSAERPKGSFSTLEIQRTEQGDSAMYLCASKGLGQIAYNEQFFGPGTRLTVL.

V usage is TRBV11-2 and J usage is TRBJ1-6; tentative D call: TRBD1 (5 bases). Germline V lookup: CDR1 SGHAT, CDR2 FQNNGV. With 1 base removed from V and 8 bases from J, the gap between germline ends came to 6 bases. The CDR3 is made up of 13 amino acids. The CDR3, as DNA: TGTGCCAGCAGCTTAGCAGGGTATTCACCCCTCCACTTT. Translated: CASSLAGYSPLHF.

J is TRBJ2-3 and V is TRBV19, with D perhaps TRBD2 (5 bases). Trimming pared 5 bases from V and 9 bases from J, leaving 15 bases between. Germline values: CDR1 LNHDA, CDR2 SQIVND (reference sequence). The CDR3 has 13 amino acids. The CDR3 region is CASSDYNGGTQYF. The CDR3 DNA reads as TGTGCCAGTAGTGACTATAACGGTGGGACGCAGTATTTT.

The rearrangement joins TRBV10-3 to TRBJ1-2; 10 bases agree with TRBD1. Germline lookup yields CDR1 ENHRY and CDR2 SYGVKD. The CDR3 runs 15 residues. V gave up 0 bases and J gave up 13 bases; unmatched junction bases: 11. CDR3: CAISESTPGTGARTF. The CDR3 bases are TGTGCCATCAGTGAGTCGACGCCCGGGACAGGGGCCCGCACCTTC.

This clone was detected only a few times. This sequence joins TRBV5-1 and TRBJ1-2; TRBD1 agrees at 10 bases. This CDR3 region has 15 residues. After removal of 7 bases from V and 3 bases from J, the junction contained 9 bases not matched to a gene. CDR1 is SGHRS, CDR2 YFSETQ, per germline. This CDR3 is CASRRGGQGDYGYTF. For the CDR3, the DNA is TGCGCCAGCCGACGGGGCGGACAGGGGGACTATGGCTACACCTTC.

The rearrangement uses TRBV5-4 and TRBJ2-1; 8 bases are shared with TRBD1. Germline values: CDR1 SGHNT, CDR2 YYREEE (reference sequence). After removal of 0 bases from V and 3 bases from J, the junction contained 2 bases not matched to a gene. The CDR3 has 15 amino acids. The CDR3 sequence is CASSLGGTGYNEQFF. DNA of the CDR3: TGTGCCAGCAGCTTGGGCGGGACAGGCTACAATGAGCAGTTCTTC. The full variable domain, its missing parts supplied by reference TRBV5-4 and TRBJ2-1, is ETGVTQSPTHLIKTRGQQVTLRCSSQSGHNTVSWYQQALGQGPQFIFQYYREEENGRGNFPPRFSGLQFPNYSSELNVNALELDDSALYLCASSLGGTGYNEQFFGPGTRLTVL.

The sample holds one count of this clone. The rearrangement links TRBV6-5 to TRBJ1-1; possibly TRBD1 for D (5 bases). Between the trimmed V and J ends, which lost 8 bases and 2 bases, there was a span of 12 bases. Germline assignment: CDR1 MNHEY and CDR2 SVGAGI. This CDR3 is built from 13 residues. CDR3 nucleotides: TGTGCCAGCGCCCGGGGGGTCAACACTGAAGCTTTCTTT. Its translation: CASARGVNTEAFF.

Here the CDR3 DNA reads TGCGCCAGCAGCCTGGGACAGGGAAATAATTCACCCCTCCACTTT. Residues: CASSLGQGNNSPLHF. The rearrangement uses TRBV5-1 and TRBJ1-6; 9 bases are a match to TRBD1. V dropped 4 bases and J dropped 5; count of bases not matched to a gene: 4. The CDR3 is 15 residues long. Looked up from germline, CDR1 is SGHRS and CDR2 is YFSETQ.

This chain connects TRBV9 to TRBJ2-4; TRBD2 aligns across 16 bases. In germline, CDR1 is SGDLS, CDR2 YYNGEE. V shed 3 bases and J 3 bases; nucleotides not matched to a gene: 6. CDR3 size: 18 residues. The CDR3, as DNA: TGTGCCAGCAGCGAGGGACTAGCGGGGGGGCTGGGCAAAAACATTCAGTACTTC. This encodes CASSEGLAGGLGKNIQYF. The complete variable domain, with remaining parts taken from reference TRBV9 and TRBJ2-4, reads DSGVTQTPKHLITATGQRVTLRCSPRSGDLSVYWYQQSLDQGLQFLIQYYNGEERAKGNILERFSAQQFPDLHSELNLSSLELGDSALYFCASSEGLAGGLGKNIQYFGAGTRLSVL.

This chain connects TRBV18 to TRBJ1-1; D gene uncertain. Germline assignment: CDR1 KGHSH and CDR2 LQKENI. With 3 bases removed from V and 7 bases from J, the gap between germline ends came to 12 bases. The CDR3 spans 13 residues. The DNA of the CDR3 is TGTGCCAGCTCACCCCTGCGATCCAATGAAGCTTTCTTT. As protein: CASSPLRSNEAFF.

The chain joins TRBV7-6 to TRBJ2-7, with D perhaps assigned TRBD1 or TRBD2 (5 bases each). With 5 bases removed from V and 6 bases from J, the gap between germline ends came to 14 bases. CDR3 length equals 13 residues. Looked up from germline, CDR1 is SGHVS and CDR2 is FNYEAQ. CDR3 coding DNA: TGTGCCAGCAGCCTAAAGTCGGGGCTCGAGCAGTACTTC. The encoded protein is CASSLKSGLEQYF.

With regard to this clone: The sample has other DNA sequences that encode this CDR3 too. The chain has TRBV5-1 and TRBJ1-6; D gene unclear. V dropped 0 bases and J dropped 4 bases, with 8 bases sitting between them. This CDR3 is 15 amino acids long. Per the germline V gene, CDR1 is SGHRS and CDR2 is YFSETQ. The CDR3 bases are TGCGCCAGCAGCTTGGAGTCAGGATATAATTCACCCCTCCACTTT. It encodes CASSLESGYNSPLHF.